The sample holds many counts of the clone carrying this TCR beta chain. 5'RACE template switching generated TCR cDNA, adding a universal primer site and UMIs. TCRdb ran MiXCR on the 5' RACE reads and lists one entry per CDR3 protein. The sample has about 320,000 distinct CDR3 sequences, roughly 6.8% seen once; the top ten hold roughly a sixth. Germline-derived CDR1 and CDR2 are MNHEY and SMNVEV (reference sequence). The CDR3 spans 12 residues. Trimming took 3 bases from V and 9 from J, leaving 9 bases between them. The sample belongs to a study of T cells after yellow fever vaccination. This clonotype was sampled from a man aged 18 to 30 who received the YFV17D yellow fever vaccine. Material: PBMCs, obtained around 45 days after the first yellow fever vaccination. The chain recombines TRBV27 with TRBJ2-1; D is uncertain. The CDR3, as DNA: TGTGCCAGCAGTTTTAGCCCCCCTGAGCAGTTCTTC. The encoded protein is CASSFSPPEQFF.